The subject of this entry is one T cell receptor (beta chain). The antigen remains undetermined. Germline V lookup: CDR1 MNHEY, CDR2 SMNVEV (reference sequence). Trimming stripped 1 base from V and 6 bases from J, with 7 bases between. The CDR3 contains 13 residues. Unique molecular identifiers tagged the TCRbeta library. MiXCR was run by TCRdb on the PCR reads, yielding one entry per CDR3 protein. In the table there are about 250,000 distinct CDR3 sequences, more than 20% of which are singletons. The data originate from a study of T-cell reconstitution after alpha-beta-depleted transplantation in children. Notes on the study in general: Some patients' high day-60 TCRbeta diversity was traced to surviving recipient T cells and thymic progenitors. When one year had passed after transplant, most T-cell counts and diversity came from newly produced T cells.

J is TRBJ1-5 and V is TRBV27, with no clear D. The TCR sequence derives from a female patient between 2 and 10 years old who had a stem cell transplant for congenital amegakaryocytic thrombocytopenia, so the T cells may come from the graft donor. The specimen was PBMCs, mostly from graft donor cells, collected 360 days after TCRalphabeta/CD19-depleted stem cell transplant. In DNA, the CDR3 is TGTGCCAGCAGTTTATGGGCTGGTCAGCCCCAGCATTTT. This sequence encodes CASSLWAGQPQHF.